The 17 T cell receptor beta chains given below trace back to one sample, sequenced in a study of blood T cell repertoires in COVID-19. Some clones are missing from TCRdb's copy, which holds only in-frame ones; the method was immunoSEQ multiplex PCR. This table holds some 230,000 clones, around 82% found once. The sample comprised peripheral blood. Receptor source: a woman between 25 and 40 years old who had recovered from COVID-19.

The chain has TRBV5-1 and TRBJ2-7, with 10 bases aligning to TRBD2. Unmatched junction bases numbered 9, after V lost 3 bases and J lost 3 bases. The CDR3 contains 16 residues. Germline lookup yields CDR1 SGHRS and CDR2 YFSETQ. The CDR3 spells CASSSARGLALYEQYF. The CDR3 region has the DNA TGCGCCAGCAGCTCAGCACGGGGACTAGCGCTCTACGAGCAGTACTTC.

This chain uses TRBV5-1 with TRBJ1-3, with D uncertain. Germline assignment: CDR1 SGHRS and CDR2 YFSETQ. The CDR3 spans 13 residues. V lost 0 bases to trimming and J lost 7 bases, with 8 bases between them. In nucleotides, the CDR3 is TGCGCCAGCAGCTTGGTAGGAGGGAACACCATATATTTT. It yields the protein CASSLVGGNTIYF.

The chain joins TRBV4-1 to TRBJ2-5; D is unresolved. The CDR3 loop spans 15 amino acids. The germline V gene has CDR1 MGHRA and CDR2 YSYEKL. Between the trimmed V and J ends, which lost 3 bases and 5 bases, there was a span of 16 bases. CDR3: CASSHSEAILETQYF. The CDR3 DNA sequence: TGCGCCAGCAGCCACTCAGAGGCCATTTTGGAGACCCAGTACTTC.

The chain recombines TRBV3-1 (or the pseudogene TRBV3-2) with TRBJ1-2, with 8 bases aligning to TRBD1. CDR3 size: 12 residues. V dropped 5 bases and J dropped 6; count of bases not matched to a gene: 2. Germline lookup yields CDR1 LGHDT and CDR2 YNNKEL (reference sequence). CDR3 in DNA: TGTGCCAGCAGCTGGACAGGGAATGGCTACACCTTC. Amino acid sequence: CASSWTGNGYTF.

In nucleotides, the CDR3 is TGTGCCACCAGTGATTTGCACCCCCTTAAGACTGCAGGGGGCAAGGGCGGGGAGCTGTTTTTT. Translating gives CATSDLHPLKTAGGKGGELFF. This chain uses TRBV24-1 with TRBJ2-2; 8 bases are a match to TRBD1. Germline values: CDR1 KGHDR, CDR2 SFDVKD. The CDR3 has 21 amino acids. V was clipped by 0 bases and J by 7 bases; unmatched bases: 21.

This chain uses TRBV18 with TRBJ2-2; maybe TRBD2 (5 bases). Germline values: CDR1 KGHSH, CDR2 LQKENI. This CDR3 region has 16 residues. V shed 1 base and J shed 0 bases, with 9 bases lying between them. The CDR3 loop reads CASSPRPAANTGELFF. In DNA, the CDR3 is TGTGCCAGCTCACCACGTCCAGCGGCGAACACCGGGGAGCTGTTTTTT. Variable domain in full (rest from reference TRBV18 and TRBJ2-2): NAGVMQNPRHLVRRRGQEARLRCSPMKGHSHVYWYRQLPEEGLKFMVYLQKENIIDESGMPKERFSAEFPKEGPSILRIQQVVRGDSAAYFCASSPRPAANTGELFFGEGSRLTVL.

The V and J genes are TRBV7-2 and TRBJ2-2; 9 bases are a match to TRBD2. Germline V gives CDR1 SGHTA, CDR2 FQGNSA. V lost 6 bases to trimming and J lost 2 bases; unmatched junction nucleotides: 7. The CDR3 extends over 16 amino acids. The CDR3 bases are TGTGCCAGCAGTCTAGGCGGGAGGGCAAACACCGGGGAGCTGTTTTTT. It codes for CASSLGGRANTGELFF.

The chain links TRBV7-9 to TRBJ2-2; the D gene is possibly TRBD1 (6 bases). With 1 base removed from V and 4 bases from J, the gap between germline ends came to 13 bases. CDR3 length: 16 residues. The germline CDR1 and CDR2 sequences are SEHNR and FQNEAQ (reference sequence). The CDR3 DNA reads as TGTGCCAGCAGCTTAGGGCAGGGGCCCATCACCGGGGAGCTGTTTTTT. It specifies CASSLGQGPITGELFF.

V is TRBV4-1 and J is TRBJ1-1, with 7 bases identical to TRBD1. There are 15 residues in the CDR3. Germline values: CDR1 MGHRA, CDR2 YSYEKL. With V trimmed by 4 bases and J by 1 base, 6 bases remained unmatched. CDR3 in DNA: TGCGCCAGCAGCCTGCCGGGACAGACGAACACTGAAGCTTTCTTT. Translation gives CASSLPGQTNTEAFF.

There are a few counts of this clone. This chain's CDR3 is CASSQSLVSYEQYF. CDR3 bases: TGTGCCAGCAGCCAAAGCTTAGTCTCCTACGAGCAGTACTTC. The J gene is TRBJ2-7, the V gene TRBV3-1 (or the pseudogene TRBV3-2); D remains ambiguous. Germline loops: CDR1 LGHDT, CDR2 YNNKEL (reference sequence). The CDR3 spans 14 residues. The V end was cut by 2 bases, the J end by 0 bases, with 8 bases between.

This chain connects TRBV5-4 to TRBJ1-2; 9 bases map to TRBD1. V lost 5 bases to trimming and J lost 2 bases; unmatched junction nucleotides: 7. The length of the CDR3 is 15 residues. Per germline, CDR1 SGHNT and CDR2 YYREEE (reference sequence). The CDR3 sequence is CASRPGTGLNYGYTF. As DNA, the CDR3 is TGTGCCAGCAGACCAGGGACAGGGCTAAACTATGGCTACACCTTC.

This rearrangement joins TRBV6-5 to TRBJ2-3; 8 bases match TRBD1. After removal of 7 bases from V and 0 bases from J, the junction contained 6 bases not matched to a gene. The CDR3 runs 15 residues. Looked up from germline, CDR1 is MNHEY and CDR2 is SVGAGI. CDR3 nucleotides: TGTGCCAGCACCTCGACAGGGGATAGCACAGATACGCAGTATTTT. Its translation is CASTSTGDSTDTQYF.

The chain has TRBV29-1 and TRBJ1-1; TRBD1 aligns across 8 bases. The V gene end was trimmed by 3 bases and the J gene end by 9 bases; junction bases not matched to a gene: 3. This CDR3 has 11 amino acids. CDR1 SQVTM and CDR2 ANQGSEA come from the germline V gene. CDR3 DNA sequence: TGCAGCGTTGACGGACAGGGAAAAGCTTTCTTT. Translating it yields CSVDGQGKAFF.

This chain uses TRBV18 with TRBJ2-7, with 9 bases matching TRBD2. The CDR3 covers 16 residues. V was pared by 6 bases and J by 4 bases, with 13 bases of the junction left unmatched. CDR1 and CDR2 (germline): KGHSH, LQKENI. CDR3 DNA sequence: TGTGCCAGCTCCCTACTTGCTGGGCGGGAGGGTTACGAGCAGTACTTC. Protein product: CASSLLAGREGYEQYF.

This chain connects TRBV9 to TRBJ1-2; D perhaps matches TRBD1 (5 bases). The V end lost 5 bases, the J end lost 6 bases, and 14 bases lay between the germline ends. Per the germline V gene, CDR1 is SGDLS and CDR2 is YYNGEE. The CDR3 is 13 residues long. CDR3 DNA sequence: TGTGCCAGCAGTTGGGGGGGAGGCGATGGCTACACCTTC. This codes for CASSWGGGDGYTF.

The chain has TRBV19 and TRBJ2-1, with TRBD2 identical over 10 bases. Unmatched junction bases numbered 7, after V lost 4 bases and J lost 13 bases. The CDR3 has 13 residues. Germline lookup yields CDR1 LNHDA and CDR2 SQIVND (reference sequence). CDR3 in amino acids: CASSTKRTSGQFF. The CDR3 DNA sequence: TGTGCCAGTAGTACAAAACGGACTAGCGGCCAGTTCTTC.

J is TRBJ2-1 and V is TRBV24-1, with 9 bases aligning to TRBD2. V dropped 2 bases and J dropped 7; count of bases not matched to a gene: 5. The germline V gene encodes CDR1 KGHDR and CDR2 SFDVKD. This CDR3 has 15 residues. The DNA of the CDR3 is TGTGCCACCAGTGATTACCTAGCGGGGTCGAATGAGCAGTTCTTC. Translated, it gives CATSDYLAGSNEQFF.